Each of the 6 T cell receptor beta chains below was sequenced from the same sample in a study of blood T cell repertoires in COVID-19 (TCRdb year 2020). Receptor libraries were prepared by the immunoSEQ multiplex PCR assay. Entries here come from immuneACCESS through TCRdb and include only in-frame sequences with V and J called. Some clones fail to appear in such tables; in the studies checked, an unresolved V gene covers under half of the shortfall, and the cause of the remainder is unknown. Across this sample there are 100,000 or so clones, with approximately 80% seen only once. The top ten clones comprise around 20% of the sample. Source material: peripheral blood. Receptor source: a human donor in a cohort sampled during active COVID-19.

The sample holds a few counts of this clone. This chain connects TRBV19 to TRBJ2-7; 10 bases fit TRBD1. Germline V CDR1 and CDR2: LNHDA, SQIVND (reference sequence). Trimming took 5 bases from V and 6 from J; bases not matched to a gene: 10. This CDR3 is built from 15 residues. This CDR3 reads CASSAWTGGKFEQYF. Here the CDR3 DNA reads TGTGCCAGTAGTGCCTGGACAGGGGGTAAATTCGAGCAGTACTTC.

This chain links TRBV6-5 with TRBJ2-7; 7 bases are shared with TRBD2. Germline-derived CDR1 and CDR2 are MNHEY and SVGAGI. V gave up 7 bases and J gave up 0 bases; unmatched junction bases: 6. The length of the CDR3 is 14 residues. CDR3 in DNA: TGTGCCAGCATGGGACTACGAACCTCCTACGAGCAGTACTTC. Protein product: CASMGLRTSYEQYF.

CDR3 bases: TGTGCCAGCTCACGGCTAGCGGGAGGGGGGCCGGTCGAGCAGTACTTC. It translates to CASSRLAGGGPVEQYF. The chain links TRBV18 to TRBJ2-7; TRBD2 agrees at 12 bases. Germline V gives CDR1 KGHSH, CDR2 LQKENI. V shed 4 bases and J 6 bases; nucleotides not matched to a gene: 10. CDR3 length: 16 residues.

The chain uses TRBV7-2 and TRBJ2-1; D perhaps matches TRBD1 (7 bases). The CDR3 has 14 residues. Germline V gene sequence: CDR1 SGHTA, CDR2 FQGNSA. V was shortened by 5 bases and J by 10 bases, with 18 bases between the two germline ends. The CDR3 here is CASSRETGFREQFF. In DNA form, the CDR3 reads TGTGCCAGCAGCCGGGAGACAGGGTTCAGGGAGCAGTTCTTC. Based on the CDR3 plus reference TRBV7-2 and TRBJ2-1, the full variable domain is GAGVSQSPSNKVTEKGKDVELRCDPISGHTALYWYRQSLGQGLEFLIYFQGNSAPDKSGLPSDRFSAERTGGSVSTLTIQRTQQEDSAVYLCASSRETGFREQFFGPGTRLTVL.

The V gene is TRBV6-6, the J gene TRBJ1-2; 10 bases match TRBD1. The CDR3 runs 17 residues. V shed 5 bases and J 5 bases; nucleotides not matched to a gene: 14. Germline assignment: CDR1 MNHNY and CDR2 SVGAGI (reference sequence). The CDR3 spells CASSPPIGTGEGYGYTF. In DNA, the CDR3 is TGTGCCAGCAGTCCTCCCATCGGGACAGGGGAAGGGTATGGCTACACCTTC.

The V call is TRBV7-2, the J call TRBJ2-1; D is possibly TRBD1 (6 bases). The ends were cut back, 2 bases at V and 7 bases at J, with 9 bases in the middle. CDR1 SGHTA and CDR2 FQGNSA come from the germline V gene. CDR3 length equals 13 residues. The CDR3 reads CASSLQGRNEQFF. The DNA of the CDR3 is TGTGCCAGCAGCTTACAGGGGCGGAATGAGCAGTTCTTC. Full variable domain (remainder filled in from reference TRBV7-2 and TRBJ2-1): GAGVSQSPSNKVTEKGKDVELRCDPISGHTALYWYRQSLGQGLEFLIYFQGNSAPDKSGLPSDRFSAERTGGSVSTLTIQRTQQEDSAVYLCASSLQGRNEQFFGPGTRLTVL.